These 29 T cell receptor beta chains share one sample of origin, sequenced in a study of T cells in Graves' hyperthyroidism and ophthalmopathy. The TCR beta CDR3 regions underwent amplification using RNA transcripts as the source. TCR CDR3 regions were first amplified by RT-PCR with HTBI primers. From the multiplex PCR reads, TCRdb called clonotypes with MiXCR, one entry per CDR3 protein. The sample records about 270,000 distinct CDR3 sequences, roughly 22% being singletons. The sample taken for sequencing was blood. The receptors were sampled from a man younger than 40 with Graves' ophthalmopathy.

As for this clonotype: The conserved final phenylalanine or tryptophan is absent from the CDR3, which likely points to a read error. The V and J genes are TRBV5-1 and TRBJ1-2; D not resolved. CDR1 is SGHRS and CDR2 is YFSETQ in the germline V gene. V gave up 0 bases and J gave up 1 base, with 16 bases separating them. CDR3 length: 17 residues. The CDR3 loop is CASSLAYESGHNYGYTL. The CDR3 nucleotides read TGCGCCAGCAGCTTGGCCTATGAGTCCGGGCATAACTATGGCTACACCCTC.

The chain recombines TRBV27 with TRBJ2-1, with TRBD2 matching over 9 bases. V was clipped by 3 bases and J by 5 bases; unmatched bases: 5. This CDR3 contains 15 residues. The germline CDR1 and CDR2 sequences are MNHEY and SMNVEV (reference sequence). The CDR3 spells CASSLREGINNEQFF. In DNA form, the CDR3 reads TGTGCCAGCAGTTTGCGGGAGGGAATAAACAATGAGCAGTTCTTC.

This clonotype has just a few counts. The chain joins TRBV27 to TRBJ2-1, with D hard to call. V lost 4 bases and J lost 12, with 13 bases in between. CDR3 length: 12 residues. Germline loops: CDR1 MNHEY, CDR2 SMNVEV (reference sequence). CDR3 loop: CASSSTTGLQFF. The CDR3 coding sequence is TGTGCCAGCAGTTCTACGACCGGGTTGCAGTTCTTC.

V and J are TRBV28 and TRBJ2-7; D possibly corresponds to TRBD1 (5 bases). Trimming removed 2 bases at V and 3 bases at J, with 11 bases between. The CDR3 contains 14 residues. The germline CDR1 and CDR2 sequences are MDHEN and SYDVKM. The CDR3 region has the DNA TGTGCCAGCAGTTTACCCCAAGGGGTCTACGAGCAGTACTTC. Its translation is CASSLPQGVYEQYF.

This clonotype was recorded a few times. This chain links TRBV10-3 with TRBJ2-7; 10 bases are a match to TRBD2. The CDR3 extends over 15 amino acids. The V segment lost 5 bases and the J segment 5 bases; nucleotides outside the gene matches: 9. Germline-derived CDR1 and CDR2 are ENHRY and SYGVKD. CDR3 nucleotide sequence: TGTGCCATCAGTTCTAGCGGGAGCGGGGAAAACGAGCAGTACTTC. Translation gives CAISSSGSGENEQYF.

This chain uses TRBV7-9 with TRBJ2-3; possibly TRBD2 for D (6 bases). CDR1 and CDR2 from the germline V gene are SEHNR and FQNEAQ (reference sequence). CDR3 length: 15 amino acids. The V end was cut by 1 base, the J end by 2 bases, with 10 bases between. The CDR3 is CASSLGGLATDTQYF. For the CDR3, the DNA is TGTGCCAGCAGCTTAGGGGGACTGGCCACAGATACGCAGTATTTT. Drawing the rest from reference TRBV7-9 and TRBJ2-3, the complete variable domain is DTGVSQNPRHKITKRGQNVTFRCDPISEHNRLYWYRQTLGQGPEFLTYFQNEAQLEKSRLLSDRFSAERPKGSFSTLEIQRTEQGDSAMYLCASSLGGLATDTQYFGPGTRLTVL.

This chain connects TRBV12-3 or TRBV12-4 to TRBJ2-7; 7 bases fit TRBD2. The CDR3 spans 14 residues. Trimming at V came to 6 bases and at J to 4 bases, leaving 9 bases not matched to a gene. CDR3 amino acids: CASRPPGGSYEQYF. For the CDR3, the DNA is TGTGCCAGCAGACCCCCTGGCGGGAGTTACGAGCAGTACTTC.

The chain carries TRBV24-1 and TRBJ1-1; no reliable D call. Germline CDR1 and CDR2: KGHDR and SFDVKD. The CDR3 contains 15 residues. The ends were cut back, 5 bases at V and 1 base at J, with 13 bases in the middle. CDR3 in amino acids: CATSGGFGQNTEAFF. The CDR3 bases are TGTGCCACCAGTGGTGGTTTTGGGCAGAACACTGAAGCTTTCTTT.

This rearrangement joins TRBV6-1 to TRBJ2-1; D is possibly TRBD1 (6 bases). The length of the CDR3 is 14 residues. Trimming took off 6 bases at V and 3 bases at J, with 12 bases between the two ends. Germline loops: CDR1 MNHNS, CDR2 SASEGT. In DNA form, the CDR3 reads TGTGCCAGCAGGTCCAGGGGAAGCTACAATGAGCAGTTCTTC. Its translation: CASRSRGSYNEQFF.

This clonotype was recorded many times. The genes are TRBV13 and TRBJ2-3, with 11 bases lining up with TRBD2. The length of the CDR3 is 16 residues. Germline V CDR1 and CDR2: PRHDT, FYEKMQ (reference sequence). V lost 5 bases and J lost 0; bases outside the gene matches: 4. The CDR3 sequence is CASSARTSGSTDTQYF. In DNA form, the CDR3 reads TGTGCCAGCAGCGCGAGGACTAGCGGGAGCACAGATACGCAGTATTTT.

The rearrangement uses TRBV27 and TRBJ2-3; 9 bases are shared with TRBD1. The CDR3 contains 16 residues. CDR1 is MNHEY, CDR2 SMNVEV, per germline (reference sequence). V lost 3 bases and J lost 3; bases outside the gene matches: 7. The CDR3 DNA is TGTGCCAGCAGTTTGGGGGACAGGGTGAGGACAGATACGCAGTATTTT. It encodes CASSLGDRVRTDTQYF.

The chain joins TRBV7-9 to TRBJ2-7; D is perhaps TRBD1 or TRBD2 (5 bases each). This CDR3 has 13 amino acids. The germline V gene encodes CDR1 SEHNR and CDR2 FQNEAQ (reference sequence). With 7 bases removed from V and 1 base from J, the gap between germline ends came to 11 bases. CDR3 in amino acids: CASIPGPSYEQYF. DNA of the CDR3: TGTGCCAGCATCCCGGGACCGTCCTACGAGCAGTACTTC. Full variable domain (rest looked up from reference TRBV7-9 and TRBJ2-7): DTGVSQNPRHKITKRGQNVTFRCDPISEHNRLYWYRQTLGQGPEFLTYFQNEAQLEKSRLLSDRFSAERPKGSFSTLEIQRTEQGDSAMYLCASIPGPSYEQYFGPGTRLTVT.

Concerning this clonotype: A junction end diverges from the germline sequence, so it may reflect a read error. The chain is built from TRBV6-1 and TRBJ2-3; 11 nucleotides line up with TRBD1. Germline V gene data show CDR1 as MNHNS and CDR2 as SASEGT. The CDR3 extends over 15 amino acids. The CDR3 DNA is TGTGCCAGCAGTGAAGGGACAGGGGGCGCAGATACGCGGTATTTT. It translates to CASSEGTGGADTRYF.

In its sample, this clonotype was seen a few times. V is TRBV29-1 and J is TRBJ1-2, with D possibly TRBD1 on 6 matching bases. V was clipped by 2 bases and J by 12 bases, with 13 bases between them. Germline CDR1 SQVTM, CDR2 ANQGSEA. The CDR3 totals 11 residues. CDR3 protein: CSVEYLGAHTF. In DNA, the CDR3 is TGCAGCGTTGAATACTTGGGGGCCCACACCTTC.

The rearrangement links TRBV19 to TRBJ1-5; weak D call: TRBD1 (5 bases). V was clipped by 3 bases and J by 0 bases, with 9 bases between them. The CDR3 consists of 15 residues. Germline V gene lookup returns CDR1 LNHDA and CDR2 SQIVND (reference sequence). CDR3 nucleotides: TGTGCCAGTAGTATGGATGGGGCTAGCAATCAGCCCCAGCATTTT. Translating it yields CASSMDGASNQPQHF.

With regard to this clonotype: The conserved closing phenylalanine or tryptophan is absent in this CDR3, likely reflecting a read error. The gene calls are TRBV6-2 or TRBV6-3 and TRBJ2-5; the D call may be TRBD1 or TRBD2 (5 bases each). This CDR3 is 17 amino acids long. CDR1 MNHEY and CDR2 SVGEGT come from the germline V gene. V lost 5 bases, J lost 1 base, and 20 bases lay in between. This CDR3 is CASSESKLTGLQETQYS. CDR3 nucleotides: TGTGCCAGCAGTGAGTCAAAGTTGACGGGGCTCCAAGAGACCCAGTACTCC.

This clonotype was seen a few times. V usage is TRBV11-3 and J usage is TRBJ2-2; D possibly corresponds to TRBD2 (6 bases). This CDR3 spans 16 amino acids. The germline V gene encodes CDR1 SGHNT and CDR2 YENEEA. The V end was cut by 0 bases, the J end by 2 bases, with 10 bases between. CDR3 nucleotides: TGTGCCAGCAGCTTAGACGGGAGTTTTAACACCGGGGAGCTGTTTTTT. It yields the protein CASSLDGSFNTGELFF.

The chain carries TRBV20-1 and TRBJ1-4, with D possibly TRBD1 on 5 matching bases. The germline CDR1 and CDR2 sequences are DFQATT and SNEGSKA (reference sequence). V lost 3 bases and J lost 2, with 7 bases in between. CDR3 length: 13 amino acids. The CDR3 DNA reads as TGCAGTGCTAGTAGACAGACTAATGAAAAACTGTTTTTT. This encodes CSASRQTNEKLFF.

A few counts support this clonotype. CDR3: CASSSGTTEQFF. As DNA, the CDR3 is TGTGCCAGCAGCTCTGGGACTACAGAGCAGTTCTTC. The rearrangement joins TRBV7-2 to TRBJ2-1, with TRBD2 identical over 7 bases. The V gene's germline CDR1 is SGHTA and CDR2 FQGNSA. The CDR3 is 12 amino acids. The V and J ends lost 4 bases and 10 bases, in that order; junction bases with no gene match: 4.

This clonotype was counted at least ten times. This sequence joins TRBV7-3 and TRBJ2-7; 9 nucleotides agree with TRBD2. CDR3 length: 15 amino acids. The V segment lost 6 bases and the J segment 2 bases; nucleotides outside the gene matches: 8. Germline V gene sequence: CDR1 SGHTA, CDR2 FQGTGA. The CDR3: CASSIAGESTYEQYF. The CDR3 DNA is TGTGCCAGCAGTATAGCGGGGGAAAGCACCTACGAGCAGTACTTC.

In its sample, this clonotype was seen many times. This chain uses TRBV18 with TRBJ1-2; 10 bases map to TRBD1. The CDR3 has 16 residues. Germline CDR1 reads KGHSH; CDR2 reads LQKENI. V shed 3 bases and J 2 bases; nucleotides not matched to a gene: 6. CDR3 nucleotides: TGTGCCAGCTCACCCCCCGGGACAGGGGCCAACTATGGCTACACCTTC. Its translation is CASSPPGTGANYGYTF. The variable domain in full, with the rest retrieved from reference TRBV18 and TRBJ1-2, is NAGVMQNPRHLVRRRGQEARLRCSPMKGHSHVYWYRQLPEEGLKFMVYLQKENIIDESGMPKERFSAEFPKEGPSILRIQQVVRGDSAAYFCASSPPGTGANYGYTFGSGTRLTVV.

This sequence joins TRBV7-9 and TRBJ1-2; 10 bases align to TRBD1. Germline V gene lookup returns CDR1 SEHNR and CDR2 FQNEAQ (reference sequence). V lost 3 bases to trimming and J lost 5 bases; unmatched junction nucleotides: 6. CDR3 size: 15 residues. The CDR3 here is CASSFLGQGRYGYTF. CDR3 bases: TGTGCCAGCAGCTTCTTGGGACAGGGGAGGTATGGCTACACCTTC.

CDR3 protein: CASKGLTGGSKNIQYF. The DNA of the CDR3 is TGTGCCAGTAAAGGCCTTACCGGCGGTTCCAAAAACATTCAGTACTTC. This chain joins TRBV6-1 and TRBJ2-4; no reliable D call. This CDR3 is built from 16 residues. Germline CDR1 is MNHNS and CDR2 is SASEGT. V lost 9 bases and J 2 bases, leaving 20 bases between the germline ends.

DNA of the CDR3: TGTGCCAGCTCACTCCGGACAGGGGCCGCCAATGAGCAGTTCTTC. Translating gives CASSLRTGAANEQFF. The chain has TRBV18 and TRBJ2-1; 9 bases are shared with TRBD1. Germline CDR1 KGHSH, CDR2 LQKENI. V dropped 4 bases and J dropped 6; count of bases not matched to a gene: 7. The CDR3 has 15 amino acids.

The chain recombines TRBV18 with TRBJ2-1, with D perhaps TRBD1 (7 bases). Germline-derived CDR1 and CDR2 are KGHSH and LQKENI. Trimming left V 7 bases short and J 6 bases short, with 13 bases between. This CDR3 is 13 amino acids long. CDR3 bases: TGTGCCAGCTTTAAGGAGGGGGCCAATGAGCAGTTCTTC. Amino acid sequence: CASFKEGANEQFF.

In this sample, this clonotype turned up many times. The rearrangement links TRBV12-3 or TRBV12-4 to TRBJ2-5, with 8 bases fitting TRBD1. The ends lost 1 base at V and 5 bases at J; junction bases unmatched: 6. The CDR3 sequence is 15 residues long. This chain's CDR3 is CASSLGGQGMETQYF. CDR3 coding DNA: TGTGCCAGCAGTTTAGGTGGACAGGGTATGGAGACCCAGTACTTC.

This clonotype has only a few counts. The CDR3 here is CASISFTSGGSVQYF. DNA of the CDR3: TGTGCCAGCATTTCCTTTACGAGCGGAGGGTCGGTGCAGTACTTC. The chain joins TRBV6-2 or TRBV6-3 to TRBJ2-7; D may be TRBD2 (6 bases). V was clipped by 7 bases and J by 9 bases, with 25 bases between them. The CDR3 is made up of 15 amino acids. CDR1 MNHEY and CDR2 SVGEGT come from the germline V gene.

This clonotype was seen a few times. The genes are TRBV27 and TRBJ1-3; TRBD1 is a possible D gene (5 bases). Germline CDR1 MNHEY, CDR2 SMNVEV (reference sequence). CDR3 size: 15 residues. V dropped 2 bases and J dropped 0 bases, with 8 bases sitting between them. CDR3 sequence (DNA): TGTGCCAGCAGTTTAGAAGGGGTCTCTGGAAACACCATATATTTT. This sequence encodes CASSLEGVSGNTIYF.

This clonotype was seen many times. The rearrangement uses TRBV18 and TRBJ2-7; D call uncertain. CDR1 is KGHSH and CDR2 is LQKENI in the germline V gene. V lost 1 base, J lost 1 base, and 5 bases lay in between. This CDR3 comprises 13 residues. The CDR3 DNA reads as TGTGCCAGCTCACCACGGGGTTCCTACGAGCAGTACTTC. It codes for CASSPRGSYEQYF.